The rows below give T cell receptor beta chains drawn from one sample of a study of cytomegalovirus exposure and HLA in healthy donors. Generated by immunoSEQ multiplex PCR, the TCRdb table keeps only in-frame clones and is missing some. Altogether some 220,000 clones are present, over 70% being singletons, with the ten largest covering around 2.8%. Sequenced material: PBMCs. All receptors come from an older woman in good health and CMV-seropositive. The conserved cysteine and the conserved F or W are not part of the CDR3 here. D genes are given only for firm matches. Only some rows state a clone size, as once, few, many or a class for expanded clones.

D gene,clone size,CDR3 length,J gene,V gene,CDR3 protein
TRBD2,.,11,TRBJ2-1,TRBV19,ASSFGLDNEQF
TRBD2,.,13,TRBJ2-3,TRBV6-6,ASSYSSGDTDTQY
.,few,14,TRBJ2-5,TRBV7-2,ASRVWGGGIQETQY
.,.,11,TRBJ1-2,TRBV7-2,ASSLGQGKRYT
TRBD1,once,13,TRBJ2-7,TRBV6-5,ASRAGGTGESEQY
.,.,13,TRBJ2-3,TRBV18,ASSPRQGYTDTQY
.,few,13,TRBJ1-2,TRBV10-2,ASSESGQANYGYT
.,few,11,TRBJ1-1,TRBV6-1,ASSEEGGAEAF
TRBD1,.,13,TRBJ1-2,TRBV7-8,ASSWTGGASYGYT
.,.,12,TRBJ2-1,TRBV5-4,ASSFGEPYNEQF
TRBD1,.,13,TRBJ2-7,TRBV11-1,ASSPRDRVSYEQY
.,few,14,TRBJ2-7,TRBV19,ASSTIITGKIYEQY
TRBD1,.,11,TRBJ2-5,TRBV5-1,ASSLGRGETQY
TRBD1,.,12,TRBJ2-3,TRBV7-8,ASSLEQGRDTQY
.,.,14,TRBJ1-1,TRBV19,ASSIRRRAGNTEAF
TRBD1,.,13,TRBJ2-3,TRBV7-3,ASSHGTARTDTQY
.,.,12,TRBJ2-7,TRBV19,ASRSATGSYEQY
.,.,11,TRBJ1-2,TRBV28,ASSPGDWRGYT
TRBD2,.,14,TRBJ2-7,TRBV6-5,ASSYRGGGRGIEQY
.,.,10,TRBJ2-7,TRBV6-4,SKQETAYEQY
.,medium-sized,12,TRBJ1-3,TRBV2,ASRPQGPGNTIY
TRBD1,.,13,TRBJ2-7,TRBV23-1,ASSLAGQGVHEQY
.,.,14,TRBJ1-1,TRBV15,ATSRGKGLMNTEAF
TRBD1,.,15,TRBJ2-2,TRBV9,ASSRRQGQANTGELF
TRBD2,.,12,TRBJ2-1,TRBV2,ASSRTSGSVEQF
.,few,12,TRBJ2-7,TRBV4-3,ASSQEVPRGEQY
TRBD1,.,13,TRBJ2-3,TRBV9,ASSAQGAGTDTQY
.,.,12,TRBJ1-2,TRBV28,ASSLVGEIYGYT
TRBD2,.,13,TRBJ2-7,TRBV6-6,ASSSPSRGAYEQY
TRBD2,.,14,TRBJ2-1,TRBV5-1,ASSEIVAGEYNEQF
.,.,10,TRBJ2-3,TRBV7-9,ASSLGQETQY
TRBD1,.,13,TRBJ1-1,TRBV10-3,AISGSGTVNTEAF
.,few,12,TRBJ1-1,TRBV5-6,ASRSWGGNTEAF
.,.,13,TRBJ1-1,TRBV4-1,ASSQGHSWNTEAF
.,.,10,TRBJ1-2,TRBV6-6,ATSTRGRGYT
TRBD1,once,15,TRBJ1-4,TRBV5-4,ASSPTRGQGSGEKLF
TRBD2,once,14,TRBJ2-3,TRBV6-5,ASSYALAGVVDTQY
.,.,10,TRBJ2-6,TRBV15,ATSRPEGVLT
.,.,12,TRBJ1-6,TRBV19,ASSIGRGYSPLH
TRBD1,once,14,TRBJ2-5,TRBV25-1,ASSEGLGQGFETQY
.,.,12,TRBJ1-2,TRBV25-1,ASSEYGASYGYT
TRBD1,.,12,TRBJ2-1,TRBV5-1,ATETGTGHNEQF
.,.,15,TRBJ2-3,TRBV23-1,ASSSGSLDGLTDTQY
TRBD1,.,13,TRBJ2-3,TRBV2,ASSRDRGRTDTQY
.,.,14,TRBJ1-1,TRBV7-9,ASTPAAGIRSIRAF
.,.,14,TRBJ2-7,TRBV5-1,ASSLVPSGQSYEQY
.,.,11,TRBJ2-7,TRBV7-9,SSSPNSASEQY
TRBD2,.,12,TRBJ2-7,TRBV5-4,ASSRAGGPGEQY
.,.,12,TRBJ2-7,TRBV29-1,SGVTPDYPEEQY
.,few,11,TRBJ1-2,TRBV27,ASKLENGYGYT
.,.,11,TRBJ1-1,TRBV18,ASSPGQRTEAF
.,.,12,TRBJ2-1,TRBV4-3,ASSQEKFRNEQF
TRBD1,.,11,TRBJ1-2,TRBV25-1,ASSVPGGYGYT
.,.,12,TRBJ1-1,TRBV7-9,ASSLQGGNTEAF